This T cell receptor (beta chain) was sequenced during a study of T cells in Graves' hyperthyroidism and ophthalmopathy. Overall study results and limits: The model foresaw ophthalmopathy a median around 6 months prior to onset.

Trimming took 6 bases from V and 6 from J, leaving 15 bases between them. Per germline, CDR1 GTSNPN and CDR2 SVGIG (reference sequence). CDR3 size: 13 residues. Amplified TCR beta CDR3 regions derived from RNA transcripts. The TCR CDR3 first-round RT-PCR relied on the HTBI primer set. TCRdb re-called the multiplex PCR reads with MiXCR, one entry per CDR3 protein. The sample holds approximately 700,000 distinct CDR3 sequences, approximately 16% seen once. As for this clonotype: Its antigen is not identified.

Material for sequencing was blood. This clonotype was sampled from a man aged 18 to 30 with Graves' hyperthyroidism. V and J are TRBV30 and TRBJ2-1; TRBD1 or TRBD2 may be the D gene (5 bases each). CDR3 nucleotides: TGTGCCTGCAGAAAGATGGGGGTCAATGAGCAGTTCTTC. Translating gives CACRKMGVNEQFF.